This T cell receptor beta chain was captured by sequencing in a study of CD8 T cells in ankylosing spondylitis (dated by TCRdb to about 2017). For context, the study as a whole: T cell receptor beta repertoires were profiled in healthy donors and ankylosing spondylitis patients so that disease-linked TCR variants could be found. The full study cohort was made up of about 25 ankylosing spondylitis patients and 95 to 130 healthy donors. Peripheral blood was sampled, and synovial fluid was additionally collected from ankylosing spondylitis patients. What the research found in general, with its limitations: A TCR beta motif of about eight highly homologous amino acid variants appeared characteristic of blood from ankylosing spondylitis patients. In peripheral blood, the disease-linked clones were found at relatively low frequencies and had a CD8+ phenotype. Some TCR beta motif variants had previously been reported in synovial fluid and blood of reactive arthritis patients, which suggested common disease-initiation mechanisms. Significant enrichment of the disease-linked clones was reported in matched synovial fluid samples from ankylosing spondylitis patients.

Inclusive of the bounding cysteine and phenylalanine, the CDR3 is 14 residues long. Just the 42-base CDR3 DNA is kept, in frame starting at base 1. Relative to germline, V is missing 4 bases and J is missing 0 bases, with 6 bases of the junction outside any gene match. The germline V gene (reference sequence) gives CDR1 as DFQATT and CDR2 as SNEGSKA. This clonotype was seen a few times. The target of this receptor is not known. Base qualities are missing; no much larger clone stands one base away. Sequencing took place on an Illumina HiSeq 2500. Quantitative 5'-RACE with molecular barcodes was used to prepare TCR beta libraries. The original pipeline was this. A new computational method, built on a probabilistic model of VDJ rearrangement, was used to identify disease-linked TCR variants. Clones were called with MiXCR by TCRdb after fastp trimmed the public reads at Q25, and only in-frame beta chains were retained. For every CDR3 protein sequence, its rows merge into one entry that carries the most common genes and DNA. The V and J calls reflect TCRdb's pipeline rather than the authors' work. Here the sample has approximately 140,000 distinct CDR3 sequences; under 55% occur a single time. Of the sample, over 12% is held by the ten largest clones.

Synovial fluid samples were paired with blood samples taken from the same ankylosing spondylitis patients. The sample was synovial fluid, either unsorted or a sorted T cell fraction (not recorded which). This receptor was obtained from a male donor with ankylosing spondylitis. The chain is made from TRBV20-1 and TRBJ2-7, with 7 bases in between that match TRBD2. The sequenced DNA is TGCAGTGCTACCTCTAGCGGTGCCTCCTACGAGCAGTACTTC. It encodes CSATSSGASYEQYF.